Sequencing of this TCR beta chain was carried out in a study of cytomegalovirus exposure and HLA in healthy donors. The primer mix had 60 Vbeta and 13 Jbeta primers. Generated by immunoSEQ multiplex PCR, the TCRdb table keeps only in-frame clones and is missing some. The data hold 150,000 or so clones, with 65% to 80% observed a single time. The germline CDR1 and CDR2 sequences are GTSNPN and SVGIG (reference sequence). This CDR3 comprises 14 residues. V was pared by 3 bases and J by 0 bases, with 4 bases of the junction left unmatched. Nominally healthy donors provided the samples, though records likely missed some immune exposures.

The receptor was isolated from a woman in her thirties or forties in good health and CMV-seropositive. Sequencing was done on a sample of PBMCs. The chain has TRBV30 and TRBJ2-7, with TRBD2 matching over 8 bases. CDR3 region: CAWSAGTSSYEQYF. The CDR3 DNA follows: TGTGCCTGGAGCGCCGGGACTAGCTCCTACGAGCAGTACTTC.